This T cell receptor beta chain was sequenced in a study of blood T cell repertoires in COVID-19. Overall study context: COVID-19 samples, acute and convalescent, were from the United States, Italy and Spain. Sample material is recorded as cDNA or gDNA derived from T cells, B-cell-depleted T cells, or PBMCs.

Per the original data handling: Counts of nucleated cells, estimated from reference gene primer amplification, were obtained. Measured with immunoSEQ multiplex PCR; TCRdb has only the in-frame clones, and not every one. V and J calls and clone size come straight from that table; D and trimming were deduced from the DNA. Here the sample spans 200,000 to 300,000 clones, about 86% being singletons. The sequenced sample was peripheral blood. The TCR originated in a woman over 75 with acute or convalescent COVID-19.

The CDR3 bases are TGTGCCAGCAGCTTAGATTGGGGCGCCGGGGAGCTGTTTTTT. Translating gives CASSLDWGAGELFF. J is TRBJ2-2 and V is TRBV7-2; D is possibly TRBD1 (5 bases). This CDR3 has 14 residues. Trimming removed 1 base from V and 6 bases from J, with 9 bases in between. The germline CDR1 and CDR2 sequences are SGHTA and FQGNSA.